Following are 5 T cell receptor beta chains from one sample sequenced in a study of T cell responses to AZD1222 COVID-19 vaccine. Method: immunoSEQ multiplex PCR; TCRdb's copy keeps in-frame clones and lacks some. This sample carries roughly 80,000 clones, approximately 85% of them seen once, and the ten largest clones take approximately 5.4%. The material was peripheral blood, obtained on day 0 of MenACWY control vaccination. The receptors were gathered from an adult in good health.

The chain couples TRBV27 to TRBJ1-1; unclear D gene. This CDR3 is 14 amino acids long. Germline V lookup: CDR1 MNHEY, CDR2 SMNVEV (reference sequence). The ends were cut back, 1 base at V and 4 bases at J, with 10 bases in the middle. DNA of the CDR3: TGTGCCAGCAGTTTATACCCGGAGGGCACTGAAGCTTTCTTT. This sequence encodes CASSLYPEGTEAFF.

This clone has a single count. The chain uses TRBV4-3 and TRBJ1-2; the D is unclear. Germline V gene lookup returns CDR1 LGHNA and CDR2 YSLEER. The V gene lost 0 bases and the J gene lost 14 bases, with 13 bases spanning the gap. There are 12 residues in the CDR3. In DNA form, the CDR3 reads TGCGCCAGCAGCCAAGAGGGCAAGTTTTTAACCTTC. Translated: CASSQEGKFLTF.

The chain uses TRBV6-2 or TRBV6-3 and TRBJ2-7; TRBD1 aligns across 10 bases. The length of the CDR3 is 18 residues. The ends lost 5 bases at V and 0 bases at J; junction bases unmatched: 13. CDR1 and CDR2 (germline): MNHEY, SVGEGT. The CDR3 spells CASSHRDRGMGSSYEQYF. DNA for the CDR3: TGTGCCAGCAGTCACCGGGACAGGGGTATGGGGAGCTCCTACGAGCAGTACTTC.

J is TRBJ1-2 and V is TRBV20-1, with D unclear. The CDR3 is 11 residues long. Trimming removed 5 bases at V and 7 bases at J, with 11 bases between. Germline CDR1 and CDR2: DFQATT and SNEGSKA (reference sequence). CDR3 residues: CSAPGRSGYTF. DNA of the CDR3: TGCAGTGCTCCTGGACGCTCTGGCTACACCTTC.

V and J are TRBV6-5 and TRBJ2-2, with TRBD1 identical over 7 bases. The germline gives CDR1 MNHEY, CDR2 SVGAGI. The V segment lost 4 bases and the J segment 5 bases; nucleotides outside the gene matches: 10. This CDR3 spans 16 amino acids. The CDR3 loop reads CASSLMGQISTGELFF. The DNA of the CDR3 is TGTGCCAGCAGTTTAATGGGACAGATAAGTACCGGGGAGCTGTTTTTT.